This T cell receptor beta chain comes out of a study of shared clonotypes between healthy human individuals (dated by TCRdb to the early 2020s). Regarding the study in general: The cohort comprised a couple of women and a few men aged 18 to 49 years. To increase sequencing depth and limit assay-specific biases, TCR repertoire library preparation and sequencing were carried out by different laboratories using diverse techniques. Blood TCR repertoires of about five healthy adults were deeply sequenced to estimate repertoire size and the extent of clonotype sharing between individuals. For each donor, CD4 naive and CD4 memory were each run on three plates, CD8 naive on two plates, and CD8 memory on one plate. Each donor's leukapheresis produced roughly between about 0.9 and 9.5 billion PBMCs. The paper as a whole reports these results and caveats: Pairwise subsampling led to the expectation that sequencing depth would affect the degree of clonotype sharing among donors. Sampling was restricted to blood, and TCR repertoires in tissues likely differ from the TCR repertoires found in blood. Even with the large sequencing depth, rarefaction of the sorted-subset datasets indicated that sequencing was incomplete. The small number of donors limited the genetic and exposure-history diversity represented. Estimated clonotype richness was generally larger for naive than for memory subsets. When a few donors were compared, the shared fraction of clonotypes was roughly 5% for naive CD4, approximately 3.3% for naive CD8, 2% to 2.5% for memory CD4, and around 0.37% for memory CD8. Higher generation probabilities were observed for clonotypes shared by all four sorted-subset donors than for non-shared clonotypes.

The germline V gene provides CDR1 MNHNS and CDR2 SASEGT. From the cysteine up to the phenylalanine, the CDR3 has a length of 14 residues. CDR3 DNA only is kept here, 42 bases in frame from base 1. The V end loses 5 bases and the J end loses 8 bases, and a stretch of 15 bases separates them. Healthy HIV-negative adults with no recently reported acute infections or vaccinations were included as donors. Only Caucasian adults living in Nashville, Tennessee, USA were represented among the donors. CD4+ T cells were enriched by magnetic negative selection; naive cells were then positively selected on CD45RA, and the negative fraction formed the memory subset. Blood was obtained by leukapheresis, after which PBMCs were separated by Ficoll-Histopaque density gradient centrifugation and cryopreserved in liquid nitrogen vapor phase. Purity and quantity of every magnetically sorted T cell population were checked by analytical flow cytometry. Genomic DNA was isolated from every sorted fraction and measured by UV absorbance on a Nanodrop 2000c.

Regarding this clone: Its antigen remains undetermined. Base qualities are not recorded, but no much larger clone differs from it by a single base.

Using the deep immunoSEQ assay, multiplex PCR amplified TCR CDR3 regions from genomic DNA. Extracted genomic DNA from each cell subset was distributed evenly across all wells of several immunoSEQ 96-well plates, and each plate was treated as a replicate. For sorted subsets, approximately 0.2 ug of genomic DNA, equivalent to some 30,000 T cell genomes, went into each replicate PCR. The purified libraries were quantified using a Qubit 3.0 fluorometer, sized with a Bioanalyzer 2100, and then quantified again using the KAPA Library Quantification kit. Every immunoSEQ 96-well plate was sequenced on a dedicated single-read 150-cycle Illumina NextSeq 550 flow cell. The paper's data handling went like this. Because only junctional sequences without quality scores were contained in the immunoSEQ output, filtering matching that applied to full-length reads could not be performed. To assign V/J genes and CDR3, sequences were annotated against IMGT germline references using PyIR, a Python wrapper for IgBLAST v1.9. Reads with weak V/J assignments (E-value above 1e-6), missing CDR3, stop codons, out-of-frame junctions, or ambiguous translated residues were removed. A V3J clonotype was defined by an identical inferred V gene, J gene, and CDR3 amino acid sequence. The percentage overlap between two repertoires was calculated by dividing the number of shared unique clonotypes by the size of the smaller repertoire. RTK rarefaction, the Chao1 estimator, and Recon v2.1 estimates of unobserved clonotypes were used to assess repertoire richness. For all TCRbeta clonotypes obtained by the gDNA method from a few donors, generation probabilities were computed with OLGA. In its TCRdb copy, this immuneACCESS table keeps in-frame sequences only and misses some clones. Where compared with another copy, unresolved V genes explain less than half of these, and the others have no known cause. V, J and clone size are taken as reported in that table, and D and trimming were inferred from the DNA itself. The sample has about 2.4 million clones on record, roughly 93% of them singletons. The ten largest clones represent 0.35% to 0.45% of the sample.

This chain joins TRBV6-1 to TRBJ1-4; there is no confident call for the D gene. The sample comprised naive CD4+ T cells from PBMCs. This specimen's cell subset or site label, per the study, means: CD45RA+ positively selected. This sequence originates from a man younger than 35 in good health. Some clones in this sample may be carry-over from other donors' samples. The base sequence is TGTGCCAGCAGTCGGGCCGCCGGGCAAGAAAAACTGTTTTTT. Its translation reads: CASSRAAGQEKLFF.